This TCR beta chain originates from a study of T cell responses to AZD1222 COVID-19 vaccine. The study's findings and limits: Two doses of AZD1222 preceded a rise in Spike-specific TCR breadth and depth. Reportedly, nearly half the spike-specific TCRs target unmutated variant regions.

Germline values: CDR1 LNHDA, CDR2 SQIVND (reference sequence). The V and J ends lost 6 bases and 1 base respectively, with 15 bases between them. The CDR3 consists of 15 residues. The assay was immunoSEQ multiplex PCR, and TCRdb's table has in-frame clones only and misses some. The sample has fewer than 200,000 clones; 85% to 95% are singletons. As regards this clone: The antigen remains unidentified.

This sequence was found in an adult in good health. The sequences come from peripheral blood, collected on day 0 of AZD1222 vaccination. The chain joins TRBV19 to TRBJ1-2; D is unresolved. The CDR3 here is CASSHGQTLNYGYTF. CDR3 DNA sequence: TGTGCCAGTAGCCATGGCCAGACACTTAACTATGGCTACACCTTC.